A single TCR beta chain is shown here with its context. Its antigen is undetermined. The CDR3 loop spans 12 amino acids. Germline V lookup: CDR1 LNHNV, CDR2 YYDKDF (reference sequence). Trimming stripped 3 bases from V and 3 bases from J, with 3 bases between. Peripheral blood samples and lesional scalp punch biopsies were obtained from alopecia areata patients. Isolated RNA was reverse transcribed into cDNA used as the sequencing template. Libraries were prepared by immunoSEQ multiplex PCR; TCRdb keeps only in-frame clonotypes and omits some of them. The table has some 170,000 clones, 67% seen once; the top ten hold around 10%. This specimen belongs to a study of CD8+ T cells in alopecia areata. Points from the study as a whole: Mice gave a clearer picture of TCR sharing than patients did, possibly for HLA-related reasons. Scalp repertoires also include resident alphabeta T cells from normal skin.

The chain combines TRBV15 with TRBJ1-5, with D uncertain. The sequenced sample was CD8+ T cells sorted from blood, obtained at week 0. This TCR came from a human donor with alopecia areata. CDR3 sequence: CATSRFNQPQHF. In nucleotides, the CDR3 is TGTGCCACCAGCAGGTTCAATCAGCCCCAGCATTTT.